The 9 T cell receptor beta chains below all came from one sample that was sequenced in a study of cytomegalovirus exposure and HLA in healthy donors. The PCR was carried out with 60 Vbeta primers and 13 Jbeta primers. Generated by immunoSEQ multiplex PCR, the TCRdb table keeps only in-frame clones and is missing some. The profile covers 130,000 or so clones, with approximately 80% appearing a single time and almost 3% taken by the ten largest. Sequenced sample: PBMCs. All receptors come from a woman aged 18-30 years in good health and CMV-seropositive.

The rearrangement uses TRBV12-5 and TRBJ2-1; 13 bases agree with TRBD2. The CDR3 loop spans 14 amino acids. J gave up 7 bases and V 5 bases, and 2 bases lay outside the gene matches. Per the germline V gene, CDR1 is LGHNT and CDR2 is FRNRAP. CDR3 protein: CASGTSGGVNEQFF. Written as DNA, the CDR3 is TGTGCTAGTGGTACTAGCGGGGGGGTGAATGAGCAGTTCTTC.

The J gene is TRBJ2-2, the V gene TRBV6-1; no reliable D call. V was trimmed by 4 bases and J by 3 bases, leaving 6 bases between them. Germline lookup yields CDR1 MNHNS and CDR2 SASEGT. This CDR3 is built from 13 residues. The CDR3 region is CASSASYTGELFF. CDR3 coding DNA: TGTGCCAGCAGTGCGTCCTACACCGGGGAGCTGTTTTTT.

The V and J genes are TRBV14 and TRBJ2-3; 7 nucleotides line up with TRBD2. The CDR3 is 16 residues long. V lost 0 bases, J lost 3 bases, and 6 bases stayed unmatched. In germline, CDR1 is SGHDN, CDR2 FVKESK. For the CDR3, the DNA is TGTGCCAGCAGCCAAGACGCTGGACTAGGGACAGATACGCAGTATTTT. Residues: CASSQDAGLGTDTQYF.

The genes are TRBV6-6 and TRBJ2-1; D might be TRBD1 (5 bases). The CDR3 sequence is 16 residues long. Trimming took off 2 bases at V and 5 bases at J, with 16 bases between the two ends. CDR1 MNHNY and CDR2 SVGAGI come from the germline V gene (reference sequence). As DNA, the CDR3 is TGTGCCAGCAGTTACCTCCTGGACAAAATGGACAATGAGCAGTTCTTC. This codes for CASSYLLDKMDNEQFF.

The chain has TRBV7-3 and TRBJ2-7; D is unresolved. The CDR3 covers 13 residues. Per the germline V gene, CDR1 is SGHTA and CDR2 is FQGTGA. Between the trimmed V and J ends, which lost 0 bases and 1 base, there was a span of 4 bases. CDR3 region: CASSLTPSYEQYF. CDR3 DNA sequence: TGTGCCAGCAGCTTAACCCCATCCTACGAGCAGTACTTC.

The chain carries TRBV11-2 and TRBJ2-5, with D tentatively TRBD2 (6 bases). The CDR3 contains 14 residues. Trimming took 0 bases from V and 4 from J, leaving 9 bases between them. CDR1 and CDR2 (germline): SGHAT, FQNNGV. The CDR3 is CASSLEGLAETQYF. The CDR3 DNA reads as TGTGCCAGCAGCTTAGAGGGACTCGCAGAGACCCAGTACTTC.

The CDR3: CASRTAPSNQPQHF. The CDR3 DNA reads TGTGCCAGCCGGACAGCTCCTAGCAATCAGCCCCAGCATTTT. The chain has TRBV19 and TRBJ1-5; perhaps TRBD1 as D (6 bases). The CDR3 length is 14 residues. Per germline, CDR1 LNHDA and CDR2 SQIVND (reference sequence). Trimming removed 9 bases at V and 0 bases at J, with 12 bases between.

The rearrangement joins TRBV5-1 to TRBJ1-1; D may be TRBD1 (6 bases). V lost 3 bases, J lost 4 bases, and 13 bases lay in between. Germline CDR1 is SGHRS and CDR2 is YFSETQ. The CDR3 extends over 14 amino acids. This CDR3 is CASSSGGVSTEAFF. CDR3 DNA sequence: TGCGCCAGCAGCTCTGGGGGCGTCAGCACTGAAGCTTTCTTT.

V is TRBV25-1 and J is TRBJ1-6; 7 bases map to TRBD1. Looked up from germline, CDR1 is MGHDK and CDR2 is SYGVNS. The CDR3 runs to 15 residues. Trimming at V came to 7 bases and at J to 8 bases, leaving 11 bases not matched to a gene. CDR3 DNA: TGTGCCAGCAAGATTAAGGACAGGACAGATTCACCCCTCCACTTT. This codes for CASKIKDRTDSPLHF.